This TCR beta chain was sequenced during a study of cytomegalovirus exposure and HLA in healthy donors. Study details: One earlier analysis, a look at approximately 190 million T cells, found fewer than 140 million unique TCR beta sequences. Findings and limits, study-wide: TCR beta V segments were, for the most part, productive about 87% or about 30% of the time in an earlier analysis.

V lost 1 base and J 2 bases, leaving 8 bases between the germline ends. Germline V lookup: CDR1 SEHNR, CDR2 FQNEAQ (reference sequence). The CDR3 spans 15 residues. Researchers ran the PCR with 60 Vbeta and 13 Jbeta primers. Clones were sequenced by immunoSEQ multiplex PCR, and TCRdb holds only the in-frame ones, with some missing. The table lists more than 100,000 clones, 63% of them singletons. Comments on this clone: Antigen unknown.

The clonotype comes from a man aged 35-49 years in good health and CMV-seropositive. The rearrangement joins TRBV7-9 to TRBJ2-2; D is ambiguous. The material sequenced was PBMCs. CDR3 sequence (DNA): TGTGCCAGCAGCTTAGAACAGTTTAACACCGGGGAGCTGTTTTTT. Encoded protein: CASSLEQFNTGELFF.